What follows are 5 T cell receptor beta chains derived from one specimen sequenced in a study of control samples from healthy donors and cancer patients. The data were produced by immunoSEQ multiplex PCR, yet TCRdb's version contains in-frame clones alone and is incomplete. Of more than 110,000 clones in the sample, around 90% are singletons; the top ten hold roughly 12%. Material: blood. The receptors originated from a man aged 30-40 years in good health.

V gene TRBV29-1 combines with J gene TRBJ2-1, with 10 bases matching TRBD2. The CDR3 has 13 residues. Trimming took 2 bases from V and 6 from J; bases not matched to a gene: 1. The V gene's germline CDR1 is SQVTM and CDR2 ANQGSEA. CDR3 in DNA: TGCAGCGTTGAAAAGCGGGAGGGCAATGAGCAGTTCTTC. As protein: CSVEKREGNEQFF.

V and J are TRBV18 and TRBJ1-1, with TRBD1 matching over 7 bases. CDR3 size: 15 residues. The V and J ends lost 3 bases and 0 bases, in that order; junction bases with no gene match: 4. CDR1 is KGHSH, CDR2 LQKENI, per germline. DNA for the CDR3: TGTGCCAGCTCACCTATGGGACAGCTGAACACTGAAGCTTTCTTT. Encoded protein: CASSPMGQLNTEAFF.

The chain joins TRBV5-1 to TRBJ1-2; a weak D match, TRBD1 (6 bases). Germline V gives CDR1 SGHRS, CDR2 YFSETQ. V was trimmed by 6 bases and J by 1 base, leaving 16 bases between them. The CDR3 sequence is 15 residues long. CDR3 protein: CASTQSTGNNYGYTF. In DNA, the CDR3 is TGCGCCAGCACGCAGTCGACAGGAAATAACTATGGCTACACCTTC.

The chain combines TRBV19 with TRBJ2-1; D may be TRBD2 (5 bases). The CDR3 contains 14 residues. Per germline, CDR1 LNHDA and CDR2 SQIVND (reference sequence). V was pared by 9 bases and J by 5 bases, with 17 bases between. As DNA, the CDR3 is TGTGCCAGCCAGACCTTACTAGGGAACAATGAGCAGTTCTTC. It codes for CASQTLLGNNEQFF.

This chain uses TRBV18 with TRBJ2-1; the D gene is possibly TRBD1 (5 bases). The CDR3 sequence is 16 residues long. V was shortened by 4 bases and J by 3 bases, with 16 bases between the two germline ends. Germline CDR1 is KGHSH and CDR2 is LQKENI. CDR3 sequence: CASSLGHLQNYNEQFF. The DNA of the CDR3 is TGTGCCAGCTCACTAGGACACTTACAAAACTACAATGAGCAGTTCTTC.